One T cell receptor beta chain is described in this entry. The antigen is unknown. This specimen comes from a study of pediatric ulcerative colitis. Study-wide results and caveats: Compared with controls, ulcerative colitis showed greater blood-rectum clone sharing.

Sequencing was performed with immunoSEQ multiplex PCR; in TCRdb, only in-frame clones are kept and a portion is missing. The sample holds 54,000 or so clones, about 90% seen once. Sequenced input: blood. This sequence originates from a boy between 10 and 17 years old who was a control in a study of pediatric ulcerative colitis.

CDR3 nucleotide sequence: TGCAGCGTTGAAGATAGGGTAAACGAGCAGTACTTC. It translates to CSVEDRVNEQYF. This rearrangement joins TRBV29-1 to TRBJ2-7; no firm D call. V lost 0 bases and J 5 bases, leaving 8 bases between the germline ends. CDR3 size: 12 residues. CDR1 is SQVTM, CDR2 ANQGSEA, per germline.